This TCR beta chain comes out of a study of cytomegalovirus exposure and HLA in healthy donors. The primer mix had 60 Vbeta and 13 Jbeta primers. Here immunoSEQ multiplex PCR was the method, and the copy in TCRdb shows in-frame clones only, minus some. The sample consists of some 55,000 clones, around 85% of them appearing once. Sampled while nominally healthy, donors likely had unrecorded immune exposures. Trimming left V 3 bases short and J 3 bases short, with 12 bases between. Germline CDR1 and CDR2: LGHNA and YSLEER. The CDR3 is made up of 15 amino acids. This receptor was obtained from a man aged 40-49 years in good health and CMV-seronegative. Sequenced: PBMCs. This sequence joins TRBV4-3 and TRBJ1-3, with D possibly being TRBD1 (5 bases). The CDR3 DNA is TGCGCCAGCAGCCAGGACCCAGGGAATGGAAACACCATATATTTT. Amino acids: CASSQDPGNGNTIYF.